Shown below are 24 T cell receptor beta chains from a single sample sequenced in a study of blood T cell repertoires in COVID-19. Method: immunoSEQ multiplex PCR; TCRdb's copy keeps in-frame clones and lacks some. The sample holds roughly 250,000 clones, 85% to 90% seen once. Sequenced material: peripheral blood. Receptor source: a man under 40 with acute or convalescent COVID-19.

This CDR3 reads CASSEFEIPGDTQYF. CDR3 bases: TGTGCCAGCAGTGAATTCGAGATACCCGGGGATACGCAGTATTTT. The chain carries TRBV25-1 and TRBJ2-3; D gene ambiguous. Trimming stripped 1 base from V and 6 bases from J, with 14 bases between. The CDR3 is made up of 15 amino acids. The V gene's germline CDR1 is MGHDK and CDR2 SYGVNS.

This rearrangement joins TRBV10-3 to TRBJ2-3; the match to TRBD2 covers 10 bases. The CDR3 extends over 13 amino acids. Germline trimming cut 7 bases from V and 4 bases from J; bases unmatched to any gene: 2. Germline lookup yields CDR1 ENHRY and CDR2 SYGVKD. The CDR3 DNA reads TGTGCCATCACTAGCGGGAGTTCAGATACGCAGTATTTT. Its protein product is CAITSGSSDTQYF.

The chain couples TRBV7-2 to TRBJ2-4; TRBD2 aligns across 8 bases. Germline CDR1 reads SGHTA; CDR2 reads FQGNSA. V lost 5 bases to trimming and J lost 9 bases; unmatched junction nucleotides: 12. The CDR3 is 15 residues long. As DNA, the CDR3 is TGTGCCAGCAGCCGGGGGGGATGGAGGGGAGGCATTCAGTACTTC. It yields the protein CASSRGGWRGGIQYF.

The genes are TRBV30 and TRBJ1-2; possibly TRBD1 for D (6 bases). The CDR3 covers 18 residues. In germline, CDR1 is GTSNPN, CDR2 SVGIG (reference sequence). Trimming pared 4 bases from V and 8 bases from J, leaving 32 bases between. This CDR3 is CAWKYRFVDRRRPGGYTF. CDR3 in DNA: TGTGCCTGGAAATATCGGTTCGTCGACAGGAGAAGACCCGGGGGCTACACCTTC.

The rearrangement uses TRBV6-5 and TRBJ2-5, with D tentatively TRBD1 (6 bases). This CDR3 is built from 14 residues. Germline V gene sequence: CDR1 MNHEY, CDR2 SVGAGI. Trimming removed 6 bases at V and 3 bases at J, with 14 bases between. The CDR3 sequence is CASRQTGTKETQYF. For the CDR3, the DNA is TGTGCCAGCAGGCAAACCGGGACAAAAGAGACCCAGTACTTC.

The chain links TRBV3-1 (or the pseudogene TRBV3-2) to TRBJ1-2; D unclear. In germline, CDR1 is LGHDT, CDR2 YNNKEL (reference sequence). The V end lost 1 base, the J end lost 8 bases, and 17 bases lay between the germline ends. The CDR3 contains 15 residues. This CDR3 is CASSQVADFLGGYTF. The CDR3 DNA sequence: TGTGCCAGCAGCCAAGTGGCAGACTTCCTTGGAGGCTACACCTTC.

This sequence joins TRBV9 and TRBJ1-2, with D unclear. The germline gives CDR1 SGDLS, CDR2 YYNGEE. This CDR3 is 16 amino acids long. V gave up 0 bases and J gave up 2 bases, with 14 bases separating them. Here the CDR3 reads CASSVGMTVRNYGYTF. The DNA for the CDR3 is TGTGCCAGCAGCGTAGGCATGACGGTCAGGAACTATGGCTACACCTTC.

This clone was detected once. The genes are TRBV5-1 and TRBJ2-5; 7 nucleotides match TRBD2. The CDR3 runs 13 residues. CDR1 SGHRS and CDR2 YFSETQ come from the germline V gene. After removal of 5 bases from V and 5 bases from J, the junction contained 6 bases not matched to a gene. The chain's CDR3 is CASSPRGVETQYF. The CDR3 nucleotides read TGCGCCAGCAGTCCACGGGGGGTTGAGACCCAGTACTTC.

The chain links TRBV6-5 to TRBJ2-1, with D maybe TRBD2 (5 bases). Germline assignment: CDR1 MNHEY and CDR2 SVGAGI. Trimming removed 0 bases at V and 6 bases at J, with 6 bases between. The CDR3 runs 13 residues. The CDR3, as DNA: TGTGCCAGCAGTTACTCGAGGGTCAATGAGCAGTTCTTC. It codes for CASSYSRVNEQFF.

This clone came up once. The chain uses TRBV5-1 and TRBJ1-2; the D gene is possibly TRBD1 (5 bases). Trimming cost V 0 bases and J 5 bases, with 8 bases left between them. The CDR3 totals 13 residues. Per the germline V gene, CDR1 is SGHRS and CDR2 is YFSETQ. The CDR3 is CASSLDRPYGYTF. The CDR3 DNA is TGCGCCAGCAGCTTGGACAGGCCATATGGCTACACCTTC.

The chain is built from TRBV5-1 and TRBJ2-1; 12 nucleotides match TRBD2. CDR1 is SGHRS and CDR2 is YFSETQ in the germline V gene. Trimming removed 7 bases from V and 5 bases from J; junction bases left unmatched: 10. The CDR3 covers 16 residues. Here the CDR3 reads CASGPKTSGGNNEQFF. CDR3 DNA: TGCGCCAGCGGGCCCAAGACTAGCGGGGGAAACAATGAGCAGTTCTTC.

The V gene is TRBV6-5, the J gene TRBJ2-7; tentative D call: TRBD1 (5 bases). The V and J ends lost 5 bases and 7 bases respectively, with 12 bases between them. The CDR3 contains 12 residues. Germline CDR1 and CDR2: MNHEY and SVGAGI. The DNA of the CDR3 is TGTGCCAGCAGTACCTTGAACAGGGAGCAGTACTTC. Translating it yields CASSTLNREQYF.

This chain's CDR3 is CASSRTGGPYEQYF. CDR3 in DNA: TGTGCCAGTAGTAGGACAGGGGGCCCCTACGAGCAGTACTTC. The chain has TRBV19 and TRBJ2-7, with 11 bases aligning to TRBD1. Trimming cost V 4 bases and J 2 bases; bases outside gene matches: 1. The CDR3 length is 14 residues. Looked up from germline, CDR1 is LNHDA and CDR2 is SQIVND (reference sequence).

The chain carries TRBV28 and TRBJ2-7; D unresolved. Trimming took off 7 bases at V and 4 bases at J, with 11 bases between the two ends. Per germline, CDR1 MDHEN and CDR2 SYDVKM. This CDR3 region has 12 residues. CDR3 in DNA: TGTGCCAGCACCTCGTCCGGGTACGAGCAGTACTTC. Its protein product is CASTSSGYEQYF. The complete variable domain, with remaining parts taken from reference TRBV28 and TRBJ2-7, reads DVKVTQSSRYLVKRTGEKVFLECVQDMDHENMFWYRQDPGLGLRLIYFSYDVKMKEKGDIPEGYSVSREKKERFSLILESASTNQTSMYLCASTSSGYEQYFGPGTRLTVT.

V is TRBV7-9 and J is TRBJ2-7; 8 bases fit TRBD1. This CDR3 region has 17 residues. CDR1 SEHNR and CDR2 FQNEAQ come from the germline V gene (reference sequence). J gave up 1 base and V 4 bases, and 12 bases lay outside the gene matches. CDR3 sequence reads: CASSSFGQGAASYEQYF. In DNA, the CDR3 is TGTGCCAGCAGCTCCTTTGGGCAGGGGGCAGCGTCCTACGAGCAGTACTTC.

V usage is TRBV14 and J usage is TRBJ1-1, with a possible D match to TRBD1 (6 bases). This CDR3 is 18 amino acids long. Germline CDR1 SGHDN, CDR2 FVKESK. The V and J ends lost 6 bases and 2 bases respectively, with 25 bases between them. The CDR3 spells CASSYRTAPFGTNTEAFF. In nucleotides, the CDR3 is TGTGCCAGCAGTTACCGGACAGCGCCGTTCGGGACCAACACTGAAGCTTTCTTT.

CDR3 nucleotides: TGTGCCAGCAGCTTCCGGGACAGGGCATCATTCGGTGGAAACACCATATATTTT. Translated: CASSFRDRASFGGNTIYF. The V and J genes are TRBV9 and TRBJ1-3; 9 nucleotides match TRBD1. CDR1 and CDR2 (germline): SGDLS, YYNGEE. The V gene end was trimmed by 4 bases and the J gene end by 3 bases; junction bases not matched to a gene: 14. This CDR3 comprises 18 residues.

The chain uses TRBV14 and TRBJ2-5, with 7 bases identical to TRBD1. Germline CDR1 and CDR2: SGHDN and FVKESK. This CDR3 contains 14 residues. The ends lost 5 bases at V and 1 base at J; junction bases unmatched: 4. CDR3 DNA sequence: TGTGCCAGCAGCAAGACAGGGTTCCAAGAGACCCAGTACTTC. This sequence encodes CASSKTGFQETQYF.

This chain links TRBV5-4 with TRBJ2-5; D might be TRBD2 (5 bases). There are 13 residues in the CDR3. The germline CDR1 and CDR2 sequences are SGHNT and YYREEE (reference sequence). V dropped 7 bases and J dropped 0 bases, with 10 bases sitting between them. The CDR3 loop is CASARGYQETQYF. The CDR3 DNA follows: TGTGCCAGCGCCCGGGGTTACCAAGAGACCCAGTACTTC.

This chain uses TRBV12-3 or TRBV12-4 with TRBJ2-4; D unresolved. The CDR3 consists of 13 residues. Trimming removed 4 bases from V and 9 bases from J, with 13 bases in between. The CDR3 reads CASSSFEVAIQYF. DNA for the CDR3: TGTGCCAGCAGTTCTTTCGAGGTGGCCATTCAGTACTTC.

V is TRBV18 and J is TRBJ2-7, with TRBD2 identical over 9 bases. The V gene's germline CDR1 is KGHSH and CDR2 LQKENI. V shed 3 bases, J shed 3 bases, and the junction held 6 bases outside the gene matches. CDR3 length: 15 amino acids. The CDR3 is CASSPVAGAFYEQYF. The CDR3 DNA reads as TGTGCCAGCTCACCTGTAGCGGGAGCTTTCTACGAGCAGTACTTC.

The V gene is TRBV11-2, the J gene TRBJ1-2, with 10 bases identical to TRBD1. V lost 1 base to trimming and J lost 8 bases; unmatched junction nucleotides: 7. Germline V gene sequence: CDR1 SGHAT, CDR2 FQNNGV. The CDR3 totals 15 residues. CDR3 loop: CASSLVRTGGSGYTF. CDR3 DNA: TGTGCCAGCAGCTTAGTGCGGACAGGGGGAAGCGGCTACACCTTC.

The chain links TRBV10-1 to TRBJ1-1; 8 bases agree with TRBD1. This CDR3 comprises 14 residues. V shed 6 bases and J 8 bases; nucleotides not matched to a gene: 11. Germline-derived CDR1 and CDR2 are WNHNN and SYGVQD (reference sequence). CDR3 loop: CASSDGQGMGEAFF. As DNA, the CDR3 is TGCGCCAGCAGCGATGGACAGGGAATGGGAGAAGCTTTCTTT.

V gene TRBV27 combines with J gene TRBJ2-7; 13 bases fit TRBD2. With 6 bases clipped from V and 3 bases from J, the junction kept 5 bases outside the gene matches. Germline CDR1 MNHEY, CDR2 SMNVEV (reference sequence). The CDR3 has 15 residues. In DNA form, the CDR3 reads TGTGCCAGCAGGCCCAGGACTAGCGGGGGCTACGAGCAGTACTTC. This codes for CASRPRTSGGYEQYF.